This T cell receptor (delta chain) was sequenced for a study of delta chains in infants with herpesvirus infections. Study findings and constraints: The public clonotype might exist undetected in CMV-uninfected infants. The public clonotype appeared only at the first post-infection time point and was absent in uninfected infants.

PBMC RNA was reverse transcribed using gamma-chain- and delta-chain-specific primers. TCRdb re-called clones from the RT-PCR reads using CATT. The table lists over 1,000 delta-chain clones, roughly 8.8% of them singletons. The CDR3 has 17 amino acids. J gave up 7 bases and V 4 bases, and 15 bases lay outside the gene matches. The germline CDR1 and CDR2 sequences are TSWWSYY and QGS. By proportion, this clone is large (0.1 to 1%). No antigen is known for it. The sample in question was peripheral blood, obtained at time point 2 of longitudinal follow-up. The source of this sequence is a human donor who was a Ugandan infant, either HIV-exposed or HIV-unexposed (not recorded which). The chain is built from TRDV1 and TRDJ1; 10 bases line up with TRDD3. The CDR3 bases are TGTGCTCTTGGGGGGGGCCTTCCGTACTGGGGGATCGCTAAACTCATCTTT. It yields the protein CALGGGLPYWGIAKLIF.